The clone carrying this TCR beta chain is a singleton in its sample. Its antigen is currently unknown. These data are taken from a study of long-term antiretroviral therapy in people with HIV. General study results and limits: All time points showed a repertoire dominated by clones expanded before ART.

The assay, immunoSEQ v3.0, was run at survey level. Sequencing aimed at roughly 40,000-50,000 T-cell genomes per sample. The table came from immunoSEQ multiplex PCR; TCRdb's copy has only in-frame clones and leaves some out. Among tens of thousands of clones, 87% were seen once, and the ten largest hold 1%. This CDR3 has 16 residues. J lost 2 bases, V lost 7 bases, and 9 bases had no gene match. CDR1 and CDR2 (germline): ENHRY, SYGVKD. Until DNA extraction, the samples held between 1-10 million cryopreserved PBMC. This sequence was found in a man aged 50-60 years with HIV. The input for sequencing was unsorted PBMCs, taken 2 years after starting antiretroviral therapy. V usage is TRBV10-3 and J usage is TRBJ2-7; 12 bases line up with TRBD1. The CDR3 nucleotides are TGTGCCATCACGGGGACAGGGGGCTCGTCAACCTACGAGCAGTACTTC. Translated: CAITGTGGSSTYEQYF.